This T cell receptor beta chain originates from a study of T cell changes during pregnancy in multiple sclerosis. Generated by immunoSEQ multiplex PCR, the TCRdb table keeps only in-frame clones and is missing some. This table holds around 70,000 clones, approximately 90% found once. V shed 3 bases and J shed 8 bases, with 11 bases lying between them. The V gene's germline CDR1 is MDHEN and CDR2 SYDVKM. The CDR3 is 13 residues long. This rearrangement joins TRBV28 to TRBJ2-1, with D possibly TRBD1 on 5 matching bases. This receptor was taken from a female donor in good health, enrolled as a control in a pregnancy study. Sequences were derived from peripheral blood, sampled in the first trimester of pregnancy. The CDR3 is CASSLDKGHEQFF. The CDR3 nucleotides read TGTGCCAGCAGTTTGGACAAAGGCCATGAGCAGTTCTTC.